This TCR beta chain was captured by sequencing in a study of blood T cell repertoires in COVID-19. Study overall: PBMCs, B-cell-depleted T cells, or T cells provided the cDNA or gDNA that made up the material.

Recruits, aged roughly 18 to 95 years, lived in 24 US areas. Cohorts were based on clinical histories the participants reported. With 7 bases removed from V and 7 bases from J, the gap between germline ends came to 17 bases. Germline V gives CDR1 PRHDT, CDR2 FYEKMQ (reference sequence). The CDR3 is 14 residues long. In the original workflow: Reference gene primer amplification gave nucleated cell count estimates. The protocol was immunoSEQ multiplex PCR, while the TCRdb copy is restricted to in-frame clones and leaves out a portion. For V, J and clone size, that table is used; D and trimming come from the DNA. The table lists 150,000 to 200,000 clones, over 70% of them singletons.

Sequencing input: PBMCs or T cells enriched from blood (not recorded which). The receptor comes from a woman aged 35 to 49 with acute COVID-19. V is TRBV13 and J is TRBJ2-1, with D maybe TRBD1 (6 bases). In DNA, the CDR3 is TGTGCCAGCAACCGACTGGGGGCACAGAATGAGCAGTTCTTC. This codes for CASNRLGAQNEQFF.